The rows below give T cell receptor beta chains drawn from one sample of a study of CD8 T cells in ankylosing spondylitis. TCRdb used MiXCR to reprocess the 5' RACE reads, holding one entry per CDR3 protein. The data contain approximately 240,000 distinct CDR3 sequences, roughly a tenth of them singletons. Input material: blood, either unsorted or a sorted T cell fraction (not recorded which). Receptors originate from a male donor with ankylosing spondylitis or in good health (not recorded which). Both conserved end residues are part of each CDR3. D genes are given only for firm matches. The listing skips clone size in some rows; elsewhere it reads once, few, many or a size class.

TRBJ1-4,TRBV4-1,.,many,TGCGCCAGCCGGAACAGGGCTGAAAAACTGTTTTTT,CASRNRAEKLFF
TRBJ2-3,TRBV20-1,.,.,TGCAGTGCTAGAGGCCGGGTTGCAGATACGCAGTATTTT,CSARGRVADTQYF
TRBJ2-2,TRBV7-6,TRBD2,.,TGTGCCAGCAGCTTACGGCGGGAGGCGACCGGGGAGCTGTTTTTT,CASSLRREATGELFF
TRBJ2-4,TRBV11-2,TRBD1,.,TGTGCCAGCACCACTCCCGACCGGGACAGGGGTTCCAAAAACATTCAGTACTTC,CASTTPDRDRGSKNIQYF
TRBJ1-4,TRBV25-1,.,many,TGTGCCAGTTCACAGGGTAATAGTGAAAAACTGTTTTTT,CASSQGNSEKLFF
TRBJ1-1,TRBV27,.,many,TGTGCCAGCAGCAAGGGCACTGAAGCTTTCTTT,CASSKGTEAFF
TRBJ2-3,TRBV7-2,TRBD1,many,TGTGCCAGCAGCACTAGACAGGGCCGGGGATTCACAGATACGCAGTATTTT,CASSTRQGRGFTDTQYF
TRBJ2-3,TRBV5-1,.,many,TGCGCCAGCAGCCCAGGAACCGGAGGACGAGATACGCAGTATTTT,CASSPGTGGRDTQYF
TRBJ2-7,TRBV10-3,.,few,TGTGCCATCACTGACAGGACCTACGAGCAGTACTTC,CAITDRTYEQYF
TRBJ2-2,TRBV10-1,TRBD1,many,TGCGCCAGCAGTCGGACAGGGGAGGACACCGGGGAGCTGTTTTTT,CASSRTGEDTGELFF
TRBJ2-7,TRBV7-9,.,many,TGTGCCAGCAGCGGGAGCAGGACTGACTACGAGCAGTACTTC,CASSGSRTDYEQYF
TRBJ2-1,TRBV12-3/TRBV12-4,.,many,TGTGCCAGCAGTCACAGGGTTAATGAGCAGTTCTTC,CASSHRVNEQFF
TRBJ1-1,TRBV7-6,.,many,TGTGCCAGCAGCTTTTCGCAGGACCTAACAGGCACTGAAGCTTTCTTT,CASSFSQDLTGTEAFF
TRBJ2-3,TRBV7-9,.,many,TGTGCCAGCAGCTTGAAAACGGCAGCGTATACAGATACGCAGTATTTT,CASSLKTAAYTDTQYF
TRBJ2-7,TRBV7-2,.,few,TGTGCCAGCAGGTCAAACTACGAGCAGTACTTC,CASRSNYEQYF
TRBJ1-1,TRBV5-1,.,many,TGCGCCAGCAGCCCCGAGGGTGCGGGCGCTTTCTTT,CASSPEGAGAFF
TRBJ2-5,TRBV3-1,.,many,TGTGCCAGCAGCCAAGATGGGACCCAGTACTTC,CASSQDGTQYF
TRBJ2-1,TRBV12-3/TRBV12-4,TRBD1,many,TGTGCCAGCAGTTCCCGGGACAGTGACCCCTACAATGAGCAGTTCTTC,CASSSRDSDPYNEQFF
TRBJ2-3,TRBV20-1,.,many,TGCAGTGCTAGAGTAGAGGTTGCGGGTACGCAGTATTTT,CSARVEVAGTQYF
TRBJ2-1,TRBV28,.,many,TGTGCCAGCAGTGCAGACCTGTTTGTTAATGAGCAGTTCTTC,CASSADLFVNEQFF
TRBJ1-1,TRBV5-1,TRBD1,few,TGCGCCAGCAGCTCGGGACAGGGGTCCCCTGAAGCTTTCTTT,CASSSGQGSPEAFF
TRBJ2-7,TRBV6-1,TRBD2,many,TGTGCCAGCACCTCGGTGGGGGAGCCGGGAGGCGAGCAGTACTTC,CASTSVGEPGGEQYF
TRBJ1-1,TRBV18,TRBD1,few,TGTGCCAGCTCACCACGTAGAACAGGGGGTCTGAACACTGAAGCTTTCTTT,CASSPRRTGGLNTEAFF
TRBJ1-1,TRBV20-1,.,many,TGCAGTGCCCGGGAGTTGGCAGGGAATGTCAATGAAGCTTTCTTT,CSARELAGNVNEAFF
TRBJ1-3,TRBV15,.,many,TGTGCCACCAGCAGAGATCCCTCCGCGGCCTCTGGAAACACCATATATTTT,CATSRDPSAASGNTIYF
TRBJ2-1,TRBV7-9,TRBD1,few,TGTGCCAGCAGCCAGGGGGGACAGGGGATCGACAATGAGCAGTTCTTC,CASSQGGQGIDNEQFF
TRBJ2-1,TRBV6-5,TRBD2,.,TGTGCCAGCAGTTCATGCCCGGGACTAGCGGGAGGGCCCTGTGAGCAGTTCTTC,CASSSCPGLAGGPCEQFF
TRBJ1-4,TRBV29-1,.,many,TGCAGCGTTGGCAGGGGCGGAGAAAAACTGTTTTTT,CSVGRGGEKLFF
TRBJ2-4,TRBV12-3/TRBV12-4,TRBD1,many,TGTGCCAGCAGTTTGGGACAGGGCAGCAAAAACATTCAGTACTTC,CASSLGQGSKNIQYF
TRBJ1-1,TRBV21-1,.,many,TGTGCCAGCAGCAAAGGGGGGGACAGGGGAGTTTTGACTGAAGCTTTCTTT,CASSKGGDRGVLTEAFF
TRBJ2-7,TRBV29-1,TRBD1,many,TGCAGCGTTAGACAGGGGGGATTCTACGAGCAGTACTTC,CSVRQGGFYEQYF
TRBJ2-4,TRBV2,.,.,TGTGCCAGCAGCGTGATAAAATGGGCAGCCAAAAACATTCAGTACTTC,CASSVIKWAAKNIQYF
TRBJ2-7,TRBV27,.,many,TGTGCCAGCAGTTCGACCGACAGGTCCTACGAGCAGTACTTC,CASSSTDRSYEQYF
TRBJ1-3,TRBV28,TRBD1,many,TGTGCCAGCAGGGGACAGGACCTCTCTGGAAACACCATATATTTT,CASRGQDLSGNTIYF
TRBJ2-1,TRBV20-1,TRBD2,.,TGCAGTGCCGACGAGAGCGAGCGGGAGGAGCGCAATGAGCAGTTCTTC,CSADESEREERNEQFF
TRBJ2-5,TRBV7-9,.,many,TGTGCCAGCAGCTTAGCTGAAAAAGAGACCCAGTACTTC,CASSLAEKETQYF
TRBJ2-5,TRBV6-5,TRBD2,.,TGTGCCAGCAGTCACTCCGGGACTAGCGGTACCCAGTACTTC,CASSHSGTSGTQYF
TRBJ2-3,TRBV4-2,.,.,TGTGCCAGCAGCCAAGACGTGTCTCTCTCTGGTGCGCAGTATTTT,CASSQDVSLSGAQYF
TRBJ1-1,TRBV5-1,TRBD1,many,TGCGCCAGCAGCAGCCGGACAGGGGAAGGGAGCACTGAAGCTTTCTTT,CASSSRTGEGSTEAFF
TRBJ1-2,TRBV6-5,.,many,TGTGCCAGCAGTTACTCCGGGACCTTCCCCCAGGGCTATGGCTACACCTTC,CASSYSGTFPQGYGYTF
TRBJ2-7,TRBV5-1,TRBD1,many,TGCGCCAGCAGCACCGGGACAGGGTTGTTCCACGAGCAGTACTTC,CASSTGTGLFHEQYF
TRBJ2-1,TRBV3-1,.,many,TGTGCCAGCAGCCGACTTGGGAATGAGCAGTTCTTC,CASSRLGNEQFF
TRBJ2-1,TRBV5-1,.,many,TGCGCCAGCAGCTTGGGACCGGGACAAAGCTCCTACAATGAGCAGTTCTTC,CASSLGPGQSSYNEQFF
TRBJ2-3,TRBV5-1,TRBD2,many,TGCGCCAGCAGCTTGTCGGCGGGGGGCCGGGATACGCAGTATTTT,CASSLSAGGRDTQYF
TRBJ2-1,TRBV4-1,.,many,TGCGCCAGCAGCCACAGGGGGGCCGATGAGCAGTTCTTC,CASSHRGADEQFF
TRBJ1-2,TRBV6-1,.,many,TGTGCCTGTTCCGGGGCAGAAGGCTATGGCTACACCTTC,CACSGAEGYGYTF
TRBJ1-1,TRBV7-2,.,many,TGTGCCAGCAGCTTAGTTTTTGGGGGCTTTGAAGCTTTCTTT,CASSLVFGGFEAFF